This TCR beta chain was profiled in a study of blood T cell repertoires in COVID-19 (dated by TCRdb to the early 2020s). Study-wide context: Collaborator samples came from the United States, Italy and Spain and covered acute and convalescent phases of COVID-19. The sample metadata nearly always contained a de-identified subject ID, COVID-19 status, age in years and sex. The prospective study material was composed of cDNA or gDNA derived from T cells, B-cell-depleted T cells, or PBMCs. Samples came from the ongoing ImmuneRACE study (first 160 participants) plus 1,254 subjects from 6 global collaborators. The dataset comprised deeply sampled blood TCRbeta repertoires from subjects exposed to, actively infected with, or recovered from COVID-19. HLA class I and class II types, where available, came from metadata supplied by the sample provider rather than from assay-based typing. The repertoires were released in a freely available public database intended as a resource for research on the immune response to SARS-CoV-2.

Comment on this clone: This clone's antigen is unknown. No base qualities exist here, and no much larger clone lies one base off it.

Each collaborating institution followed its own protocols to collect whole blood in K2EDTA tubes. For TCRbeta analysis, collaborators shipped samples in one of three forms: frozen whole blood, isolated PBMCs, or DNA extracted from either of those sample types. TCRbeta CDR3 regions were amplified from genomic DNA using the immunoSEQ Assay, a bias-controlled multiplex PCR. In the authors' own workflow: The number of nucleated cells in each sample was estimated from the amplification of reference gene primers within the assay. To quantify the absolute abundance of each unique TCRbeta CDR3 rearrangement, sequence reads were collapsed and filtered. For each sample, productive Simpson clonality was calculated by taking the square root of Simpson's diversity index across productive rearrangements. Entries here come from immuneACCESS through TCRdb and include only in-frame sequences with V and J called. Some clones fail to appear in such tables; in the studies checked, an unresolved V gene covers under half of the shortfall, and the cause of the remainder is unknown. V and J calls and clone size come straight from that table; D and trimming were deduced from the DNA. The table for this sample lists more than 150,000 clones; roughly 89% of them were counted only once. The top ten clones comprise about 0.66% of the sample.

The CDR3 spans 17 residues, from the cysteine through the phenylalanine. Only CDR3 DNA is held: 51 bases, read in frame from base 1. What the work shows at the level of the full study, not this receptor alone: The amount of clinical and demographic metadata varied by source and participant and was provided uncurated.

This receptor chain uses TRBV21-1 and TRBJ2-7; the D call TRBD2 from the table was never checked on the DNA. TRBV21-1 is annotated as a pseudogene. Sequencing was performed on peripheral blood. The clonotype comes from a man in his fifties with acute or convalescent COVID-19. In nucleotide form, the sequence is TGTGCCAGCAGCAAAGACGTGACTAGCGGGAGAACCCACGAGCAGTACTTC. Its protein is CASSKDVTSGRTHEQYF.